The 29 T cell receptor beta chains listed next were all sequenced from one sample in a study of blood T cells in healthy people across ages. Sample-barcoded 5' priming and a J-beta primer mix drove a second PCR of roughly 6 to 12 cycles. TCRdb recomputed calls from the 5' RACE reads with MiXCR, one row per CDR3 protein. The data contain 600,000 or so distinct CDR3 sequences, 25% to 30% of them singletons. The sequenced sample was blood. These receptor sequences come from an elderly woman in good health.

In this sample, this clonotype turned up a few times. V usage is TRBV20-1 and J usage is TRBJ1-1, with 8 bases aligning to TRBD1. The CDR3 is made up of 15 amino acids. J lost 5 bases, V lost 0 bases, and 8 bases had no gene match. Looked up from germline, CDR1 is DFQATT and CDR2 is SNEGSKA (reference sequence). CDR3 protein: CSARDNRGGRTEAFF. CDR3 DNA sequence: TGCAGTGCTAGAGACAACAGGGGGGGGAGGACTGAAGCTTTCTTT.

The rearrangement uses TRBV6-5 and TRBJ1-2, with 10 nucleotides matching TRBD1. V lost 7 bases and J lost 7; bases outside the gene matches: 9. Germline assignment: CDR1 MNHEY and CDR2 SVGAGI. CDR3 length: 14 residues. The DNA for the CDR3 is TGTGCCAGCACTAAGACAGGGGGCGAAGGTGGCTACACCTTC. Its translation: CASTKTGGEGGYTF.

The V and J genes are TRBV28 and TRBJ2-4; 8 bases agree with TRBD1. V trimming: 6 bases; J trimming: 8 bases; junction bases outside the gene matches: 9. The CDR3 runs 14 residues. CDR1 MDHEN and CDR2 SYDVKM come from the germline V gene. CDR3 in amino acids: CASSRQGSGDIQYF. As DNA, the CDR3 is TGTGCCAGCAGCCGACAGGGGTCGGGGGACATTCAGTACTTC.

This clonotype showed up just once. A junction boundary mismatches the germline segment, possibly from a read error. J is TRBJ1-1 and V is TRBV6-1; D not certain. Germline V gene sequence: CDR1 MNHNS, CDR2 SASEGT. The CDR3 loop spans 13 amino acids. This chain's CDR3 is CASTETVNTEAFF. The CDR3 nucleotides read TGTGCCAGCACTGAAACGGTGAACACTGAAGCTTTCTTT.

The chain employs TRBV3-1 and TRBJ1-1; D perhaps matches TRBD1 (6 bases). The CDR3 has 16 residues. Germline V gene sequence: CDR1 LGHDT, CDR2 YNNKEL (reference sequence). The germline V and J ends were trimmed by 0 bases and 5 bases, with 16 bases remaining between them. The CDR3 DNA reads TGTGCCAGCAGCCAAGATCATTGGGGGGCTGGGACTGAAGCTTTCTTT. Translating gives CASSQDHWGAGTEAFF.

This clonotype has a handful of counts. The chain is built from TRBV5-1 and TRBJ2-1; D may be TRBD2 (7 bases). Germline V CDR1 and CDR2: SGHRS, YFSETQ. The ends were cut back, 4 bases at V and 3 bases at J, with 17 bases in the middle. This CDR3 is 16 amino acids long. CDR3 DNA: TGCGCCAGCAGCGACCTGTCGGGGGGCCGCTACAATGAGCAGTTCTTC. This sequence encodes CASSDLSGGRYNEQFF.

This clonotype was seen a single time. Sequence at one end of the junction differs from germline and may be a read error. The chain joins TRBV6-2 or TRBV6-3 to TRBJ1-1; D is uncertain. The CDR3 length is 12 residues. The germline CDR1 and CDR2 sequences are MNHEY and SVGEGT. CDR3 coding DNA: TGTGCCGGCAGCGAACTTGGCACTGAAGCTTTCTTT. It translates to CAGSELGTEAFF.

This clonotype appeared a single time. The V and J genes are TRBV6-6 and TRBJ1-1; D is unclear. Germline CDR1 MNHNY, CDR2 SVGAGI (reference sequence). Trimming removed 5 bases from V and 7 bases from J, with 11 bases in between. CDR3 size: 12 residues. The CDR3 region has the DNA TGTGCCAGCAGTCTCCCTTCGGGTGAAGCTTTCTTT. Amino acid sequence: CASSLPSGEAFF.

This clonotype showed up many times. The chain employs TRBV2 and TRBJ2-1, with 7 bases identical to TRBD1. Germline CDR1 is SNHLY and CDR2 is FYNNEI. V lost 5 bases and J lost 9; bases outside the gene matches: 10. This CDR3 spans 14 amino acids. CDR3 in amino acids: CASSPSGTATEQFF. The DNA of the CDR3 is TGTGCCAGCAGTCCCTCCGGGACAGCCACTGAGCAGTTCTTC.

The sample holds many counts of this clonotype. The CDR3 nucleotides are TGTGCCACCAGCAGAGGTTTGACTAGAGACAATGAGCAGTTCTTC. It yields the protein CATSRGLTRDNEQFF. V usage is TRBV15 and J usage is TRBJ2-1, with a tentative D call TRBD2 (6 bases). The germline V gene has CDR1 LNHNV and CDR2 YYDKDF (reference sequence). The CDR3 totals 15 residues. Between the trimmed V and J ends, which lost 1 base and 5 bases, there was a span of 12 bases.

This clonotype was found many times. V and J are TRBV7-3 and TRBJ2-7, with 7 nucleotides matching TRBD2. The J segment lost 0 bases and the V segment lost 0 bases, leaving 2 bases of the junction unmatched. The CDR3 consists of 15 residues. Per germline, CDR1 SGHTA and CDR2 FQGTGA. The CDR3 loop reads CASSLTSGRSYEQYF. The DNA of the CDR3 is TGTGCCAGCAGCTTAACTAGCGGGCGCTCCTACGAGCAGTACTTC.

This clonotype was recorded at least ten times. The J gene is TRBJ2-5, the V gene TRBV6-2 or TRBV6-3, with D unclear. Germline CDR1 MNHEY, CDR2 SVGEGT. Trimming cost V 0 bases and J 4 bases, with 12 bases left between them. The CDR3 has 15 amino acids. This CDR3 reads CASSYSTGVTETQYF. CDR3 bases: TGTGCCAGCAGTTACTCGACGGGCGTTACAGAGACCCAGTACTTC.

This chain uses TRBV30 with TRBJ1-2, with D unresolved. Germline V lookup: CDR1 GTSNPN, CDR2 SVGIG (reference sequence). The CDR3 consists of 12 residues. Trimming took 3 bases from V and 4 from J, leaving 9 bases between them. CDR3 nucleotides: TGTGCCTGGAGAACAGATTTCTATGGCTACACCTTC. Protein: CAWRTDFYGYTF.

This clonotype was counted between two and nine times. It may be a read error: a sequence one base away is much more abundant. V gene TRBV29-1 combines with J gene TRBJ2-7; the match to TRBD1 covers 10 bases. CDR1 SQVTM and CDR2 ANQGSEA come from the germline V gene. This CDR3 region has 14 residues. CDR3 region: CNVMRTGGSYEQYF. The CDR3 nucleotides read TGCAACGTCATGAGGACAGGGGGGTCCTACGAGCAGTACTTC.

This clonotype was counted once. The chain couples TRBV4-2 to TRBJ2-1; 9 bases map to TRBD2. The CDR3 runs 15 residues. Germline CDR1 LGHNA, CDR2 YNFKEQ. Losses at the gene ends were 0 bases for V and 3 bases for J; bases not matched to a gene: 0. Here the CDR3 DNA reads TGTGCCAGCAGCCAAGAGCGGGGGGGCTACAATGAGCAGTTCTTC. Amino acids: CASSQERGGYNEQFF.

This clonotype was recorded many times. The chain combines TRBV5-1 with TRBJ2-6; TRBD1 agrees at 8 bases. Per germline, CDR1 SGHRS and CDR2 YFSETQ. The CDR3 totals 18 residues. Germline trimming cut 4 bases from V and 1 base from J; bases unmatched to any gene: 10. Here the CDR3 reads CASSRQGSTSSGANVLTF. CDR3 DNA: TGCGCCAGCAGCAGACAGGGGTCCACTTCTTCTGGGGCCAACGTCCTGACTTTC.

J is TRBJ2-3 and V is TRBV19, with 9 bases fitting TRBD2. Germline V CDR1 and CDR2: LNHDA, SQIVND (reference sequence). CDR3 length: 18 residues. The J segment lost 6 bases and the V segment lost 5 bases, leaving 18 bases of the junction unmatched. The CDR3 region is CASSGLYGGGGARDTQYF. The CDR3 coding sequence is TGTGCCAGTAGTGGCCTTTATGGTGGCGGGGGGGCTCGGGATACGCAGTATTTT.

Concerning this clonotype: This may arise from a read error, as a much more abundant clone is one base away. CDR3 sequence reads: CASSQGAGDEQYF. CDR3 bases: TGTGCCAGCAGCCAAGGGGCTGGAGACGAGCAGTACTTC. The chain links TRBV3-1 to TRBJ2-5, with D unclear. The end of the DNA is better explained by TRBJ2-7, so the J call may be wrong. CDR3 size: 13 residues. CDR1 is LGHDT, CDR2 YNNKEL, per germline (reference sequence).

This clonotype was seen a few times. The chain is built from TRBV5-4 and TRBJ1-2; 9 nucleotides match TRBD1. The germline gives CDR1 SGHNT, CDR2 YYREEE (reference sequence). Trimming at V came to 4 bases and at J to 8 bases, leaving 18 bases not matched to a gene. This CDR3 region has 17 residues. The CDR3 protein is CASSPRDRVIFGVGYTF. For the CDR3, the DNA is TGTGCCAGCAGCCCGCGGGACAGGGTAATCTTCGGTGTAGGCTACACCTTC.

This clonotype was recorded at least ten times. The J gene is TRBJ1-5, the V gene TRBV20-1; no reliable D call. This CDR3 spans 13 amino acids. V lost 7 bases to trimming and J lost 1 base, with 11 bases between them. CDR1 is DFQATT, CDR2 SNEGSKA, per germline (reference sequence). The CDR3 is CSGSDGSNQPQHF. CDR3 coding DNA: TGCAGTGGTTCGGACGGGAGCAATCAGCCCCAGCATTTT.

This clonotype appeared a few times. A much larger clonotype is one base distant, so this may be a read error. The chain has TRBV29-1 and TRBJ2-1, with 10 bases that match TRBD1. Germline assignment: CDR1 SQVTM and CDR2 ANQGSEA. The CDR3 length is 14 residues. CDR3: CSVADRGPYNGQFF. The CDR3 region has the DNA TGCAGCGTTGCCGACAGGGGGCCCTACAATGGGCAGTTCTTC.

This chain connects TRBV7-9 to TRBJ2-1; perhaps TRBD2 as D (5 bases). Trimming left V 5 bases short and J 14 bases short, with 10 bases between. The CDR3 totals 10 residues. Germline V gives CDR1 SEHNR, CDR2 FQNEAQ (reference sequence). The CDR3 coding sequence is TGTGCCAGCAGCCCTGGACTGGAGTTCTTC. This gives the protein CASSPGLEFF.

V is TRBV24-1 and J is TRBJ2-4, with a tentative D call TRBD1 (6 bases). CDR1 and CDR2 (germline): KGHDR, SFDVKD. This CDR3 contains 21 residues. The ends were cut back, 5 bases at V and 3 bases at J, with 31 bases in the middle. For the CDR3, the DNA is TGTGCCACCAGTGGACCCCCCGGGACCCAGGGGCTCGAACGGGGCAAAAACATTCAGTACTTC. This sequence encodes CATSGPPGTQGLERGKNIQYF.

This clonotype was counted at least ten times. The V gene is TRBV12-5, the J gene TRBJ2-5, with TRBD2 as a possible D gene (5 bases). V was trimmed by 0 bases and J by 2 bases, leaving 10 bases between them. CDR1 and CDR2 from the germline V gene are LGHNT and FRNRAP. The CDR3 is 15 residues long. CDR3 in DNA: TGTGCTAGTGGTTTGGTACATCGGGGACAAGAGACCCAGTACTTC. Protein product: CASGLVHRGQETQYF.

This clonotype showed up many times. The chain combines TRBV12-3 or TRBV12-4 with TRBJ1-1, with D possibly being TRBD1 (5 bases). The CDR3 runs 14 residues. V was clipped by 1 base and J by 4 bases, with 10 bases between them. The CDR3 nucleotides are TGTGCCAGCAGTTTAGGGGGGAGGACCACTGAAGCTTTCTTT. Residues: CASSLGGRTTEAFF.

Remarks on this clonotype: A much larger clone differs by one base, so this may be a read error. This chain links TRBV7-3 with TRBJ2-5; D is uncertain. Germline lookup yields CDR1 SGHTA and CDR2 FQGTGA. The length of the CDR3 is 13 residues. CDR3 DNA sequence: TGTGCCAGCAGCTATAGGGCGCAAGAGACCCAGTGCTTC. Residues: CASSYRAQETQCF.

This clonotype was found a few times. The V call is TRBV5-1, the J call TRBJ1-2; 10 positions match TRBD1. V trimming: 5 bases; J trimming: 6 bases; junction bases outside the gene matches: 16. Germline loops: CDR1 SGHRS, CDR2 YFSETQ. There are 17 residues in the CDR3. This CDR3 reads CASSPTTRQGAEDGYTF. The CDR3 DNA reads TGCGCCAGCAGTCCTACAACCCGACAGGGGGCGGAGGATGGCTACACCTTC.

This clonotype showed up many times. The chain combines TRBV4-1 with TRBJ2-1, with TRBD1 identical over 9 bases. Germline V gene sequence: CDR1 MGHRA, CDR2 YSYEKL. The V segment lost 4 bases and the J segment 0 bases; nucleotides outside the gene matches: 10. This CDR3 has 18 residues. CDR3 sequence (DNA): TGCGCCAGCAGCCCGGGACAGGGATCGGGAAGCTCCTACAATGAGCAGTTCTTC. Amino acid sequence: CASSPGQGSGSSYNEQFF.

About this clonotype: This may arise from a read error, as a much more abundant clone is one base away. The V gene is TRBV29-1, the J gene TRBJ1-1; TRBD1 matches at 10 bases. Per germline, CDR1 SQVTM and CDR2 ANQGSEA. The CDR3 is 14 amino acids. The CDR3 here is CGVPRQGARTEAFF. The CDR3 nucleotides read TGCGGCGTACCTAGACAGGGGGCACGCACTGAAGCTTTCTTT.